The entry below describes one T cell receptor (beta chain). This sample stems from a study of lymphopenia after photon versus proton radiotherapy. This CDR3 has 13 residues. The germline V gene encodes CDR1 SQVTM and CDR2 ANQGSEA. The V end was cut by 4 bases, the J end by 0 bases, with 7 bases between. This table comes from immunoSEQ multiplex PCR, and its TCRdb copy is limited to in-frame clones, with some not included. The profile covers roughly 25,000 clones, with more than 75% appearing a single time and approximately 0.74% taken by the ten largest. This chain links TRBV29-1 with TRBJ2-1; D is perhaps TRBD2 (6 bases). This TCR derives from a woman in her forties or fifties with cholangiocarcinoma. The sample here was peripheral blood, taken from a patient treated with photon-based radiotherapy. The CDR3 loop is CSVAEGSYNEQFF. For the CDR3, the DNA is TGCAGCGTTGCGGAGGGCTCCTACAATGAGCAGTTCTTC.